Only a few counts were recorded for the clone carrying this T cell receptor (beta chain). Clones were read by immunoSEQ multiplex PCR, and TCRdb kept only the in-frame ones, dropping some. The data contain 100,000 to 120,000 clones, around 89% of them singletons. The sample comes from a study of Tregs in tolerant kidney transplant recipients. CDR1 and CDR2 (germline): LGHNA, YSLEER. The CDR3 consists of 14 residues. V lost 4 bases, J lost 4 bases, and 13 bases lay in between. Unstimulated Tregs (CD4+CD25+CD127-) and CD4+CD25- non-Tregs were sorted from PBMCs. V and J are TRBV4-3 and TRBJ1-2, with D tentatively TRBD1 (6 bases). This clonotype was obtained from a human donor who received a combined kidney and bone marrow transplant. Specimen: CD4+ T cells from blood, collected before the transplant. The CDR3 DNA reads TGCGCCAGCAGCCGCACAGGGTCCGTCTATGGCTACACCTTC. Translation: CASSRTGSVYGYTF.